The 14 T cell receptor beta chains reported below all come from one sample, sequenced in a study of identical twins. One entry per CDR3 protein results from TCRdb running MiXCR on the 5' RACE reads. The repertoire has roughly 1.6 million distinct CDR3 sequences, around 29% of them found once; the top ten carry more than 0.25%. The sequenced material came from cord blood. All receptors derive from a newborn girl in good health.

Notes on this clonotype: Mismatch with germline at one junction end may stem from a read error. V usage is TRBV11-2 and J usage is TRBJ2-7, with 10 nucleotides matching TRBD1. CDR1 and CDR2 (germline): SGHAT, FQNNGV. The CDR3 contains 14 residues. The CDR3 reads CASSVDRGRDEQYF. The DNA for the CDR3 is TGTGCCAGCAGCGTAGACAGGGGGCGGGACGAGCAGTACTTC.

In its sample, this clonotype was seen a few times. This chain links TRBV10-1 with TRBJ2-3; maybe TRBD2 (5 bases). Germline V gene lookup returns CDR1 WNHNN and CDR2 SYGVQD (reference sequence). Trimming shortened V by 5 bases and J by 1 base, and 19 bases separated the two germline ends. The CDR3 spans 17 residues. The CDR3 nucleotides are TGCGCCAGCAGTATCGGCTGGGAGTGGGCGGGCACAGATACGCAGTATTTT. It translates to CASSIGWEWAGTDTQYF.

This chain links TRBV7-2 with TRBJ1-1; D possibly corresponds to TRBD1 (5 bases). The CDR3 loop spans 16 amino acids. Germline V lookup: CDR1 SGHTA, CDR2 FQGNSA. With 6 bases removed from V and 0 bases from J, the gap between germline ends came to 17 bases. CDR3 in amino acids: CASSPLGRGVNTEAFF. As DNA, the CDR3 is TGTGCCAGCAGTCCCTTGGGACGGGGGGTGAACACTGAAGCTTTCTTT.

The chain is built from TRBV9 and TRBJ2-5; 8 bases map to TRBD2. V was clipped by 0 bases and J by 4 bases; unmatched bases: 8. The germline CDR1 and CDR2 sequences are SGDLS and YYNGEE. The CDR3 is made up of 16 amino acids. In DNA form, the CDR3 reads TGTGCCAGCAGCGTAGTTTTGCGGGGGGCCCCAGAGACCCAGTACTTC. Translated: CASSVVLRGAPETQYF.

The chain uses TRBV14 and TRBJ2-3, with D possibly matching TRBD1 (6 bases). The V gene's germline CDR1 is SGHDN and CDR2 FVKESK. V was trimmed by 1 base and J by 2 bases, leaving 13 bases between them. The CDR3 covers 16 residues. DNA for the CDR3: TGTGCCAGCAGCCAAGCAGGGGCCGTCGTCACAGATACGCAGTATTTT. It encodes CASSQAGAVVTDTQYF. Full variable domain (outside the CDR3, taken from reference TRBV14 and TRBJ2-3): EAGVTQFPSHSVIEKGQTVTLRCDPISGHDNLYWYRRVMGKEIKFLLHFVKESKQDESGMPNNRFLAERTGGTYSTLKVQPAELEDSGVYFCASSQAGAVVTDTQYFGPGTRLTVL.

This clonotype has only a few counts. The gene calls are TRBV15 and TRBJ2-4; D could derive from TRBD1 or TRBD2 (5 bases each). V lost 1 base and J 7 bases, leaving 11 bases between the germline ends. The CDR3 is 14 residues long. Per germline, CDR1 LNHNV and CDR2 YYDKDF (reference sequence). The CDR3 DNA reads TGTGCCACCAGCAGAGTCGGGGCAGATAACATTCAGTACTTC. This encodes CATSRVGADNIQYF.

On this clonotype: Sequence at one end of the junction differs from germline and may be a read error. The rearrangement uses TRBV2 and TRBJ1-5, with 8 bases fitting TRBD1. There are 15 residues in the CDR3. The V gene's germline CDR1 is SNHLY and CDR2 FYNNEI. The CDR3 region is CASNEDRGGNQPQHF. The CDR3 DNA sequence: TGTGCCAGCAATGAAGACAGGGGCGGAAATCAGCCCCAGCATTTT.

CDR3 nucleotide sequence: TGTGCCAGCAGTCCCTTCTCTCTAGGGCGCACTGAAGCTTTCTTT. Its translation is CASSPFSLGRTEAFF. V usage is TRBV27 and J usage is TRBJ1-1, with unresolved D. Germline values: CDR1 MNHEY, CDR2 SMNVEV (reference sequence). CDR3 length: 15 residues. Trimming removed 5 bases from V and 4 bases from J, with 17 bases in between.

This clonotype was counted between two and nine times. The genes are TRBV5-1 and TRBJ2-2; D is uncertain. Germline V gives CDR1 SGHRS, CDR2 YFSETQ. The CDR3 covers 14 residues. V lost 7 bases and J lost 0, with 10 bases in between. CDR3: CASSATTNTGELFF. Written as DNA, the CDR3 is TGCGCCAGCTCGGCAACGACGAACACCGGGGAGCTGTTTTTT.

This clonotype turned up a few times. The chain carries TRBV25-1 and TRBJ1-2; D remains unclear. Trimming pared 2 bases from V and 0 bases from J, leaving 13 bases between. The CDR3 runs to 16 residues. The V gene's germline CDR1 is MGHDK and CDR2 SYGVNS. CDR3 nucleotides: TGTGCCAGCAGTGAAACCAAGGGAGGCTCTAACTATGGCTACACCTTC. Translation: CASSETKGGSNYGYTF.

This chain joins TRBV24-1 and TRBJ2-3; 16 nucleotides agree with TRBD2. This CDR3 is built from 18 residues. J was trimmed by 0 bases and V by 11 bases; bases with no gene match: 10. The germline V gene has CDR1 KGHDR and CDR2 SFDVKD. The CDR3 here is CAISGTSGRDPSTDTQYF. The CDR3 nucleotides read TGTGCCATCTCCGGGACTAGCGGGAGGGATCCTAGCACAGATACGCAGTATTTT.

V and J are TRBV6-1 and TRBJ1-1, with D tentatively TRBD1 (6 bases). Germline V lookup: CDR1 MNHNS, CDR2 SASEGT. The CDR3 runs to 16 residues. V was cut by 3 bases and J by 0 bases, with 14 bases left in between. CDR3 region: CASSDKDSQVNTEAFF. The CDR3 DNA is TGTGCCAGCAGTGATAAGGACAGCCAAGTGAACACTGAAGCTTTCTTT.

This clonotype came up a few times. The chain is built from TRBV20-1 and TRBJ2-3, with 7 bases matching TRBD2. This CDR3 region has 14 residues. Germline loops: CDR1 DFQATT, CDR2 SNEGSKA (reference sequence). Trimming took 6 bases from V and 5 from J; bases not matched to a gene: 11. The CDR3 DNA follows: TGCAGTGCATATCCTGGCGGGAGAGGAGATACGCAGTATTTT. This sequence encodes CSAYPGGRGDTQYF.

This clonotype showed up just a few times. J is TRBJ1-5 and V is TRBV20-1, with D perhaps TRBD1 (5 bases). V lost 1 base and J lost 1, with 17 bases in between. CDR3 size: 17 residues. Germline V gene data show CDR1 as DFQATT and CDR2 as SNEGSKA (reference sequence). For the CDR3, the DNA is TGCAGTGCTAGAGGAGAGGCCGGGACGGGGAGCAATCAGCCCCAGCATTTT. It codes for CSARGEAGTGSNQPQHF.